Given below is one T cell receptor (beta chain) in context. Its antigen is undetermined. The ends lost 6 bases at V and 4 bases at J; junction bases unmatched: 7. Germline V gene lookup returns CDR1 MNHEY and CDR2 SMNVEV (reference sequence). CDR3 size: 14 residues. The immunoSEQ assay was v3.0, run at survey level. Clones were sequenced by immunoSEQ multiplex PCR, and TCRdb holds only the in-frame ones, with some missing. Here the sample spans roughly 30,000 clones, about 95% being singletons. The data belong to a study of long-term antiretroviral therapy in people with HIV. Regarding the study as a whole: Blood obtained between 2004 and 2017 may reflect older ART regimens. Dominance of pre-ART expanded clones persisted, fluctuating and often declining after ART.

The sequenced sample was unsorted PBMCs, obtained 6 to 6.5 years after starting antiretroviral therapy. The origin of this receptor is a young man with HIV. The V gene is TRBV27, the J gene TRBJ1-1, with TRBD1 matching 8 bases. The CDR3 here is CASRTDRVPTEAFF. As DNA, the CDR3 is TGTGCCAGCAGAACGGACAGGGTGCCCACTGAAGCTTTCTTT.